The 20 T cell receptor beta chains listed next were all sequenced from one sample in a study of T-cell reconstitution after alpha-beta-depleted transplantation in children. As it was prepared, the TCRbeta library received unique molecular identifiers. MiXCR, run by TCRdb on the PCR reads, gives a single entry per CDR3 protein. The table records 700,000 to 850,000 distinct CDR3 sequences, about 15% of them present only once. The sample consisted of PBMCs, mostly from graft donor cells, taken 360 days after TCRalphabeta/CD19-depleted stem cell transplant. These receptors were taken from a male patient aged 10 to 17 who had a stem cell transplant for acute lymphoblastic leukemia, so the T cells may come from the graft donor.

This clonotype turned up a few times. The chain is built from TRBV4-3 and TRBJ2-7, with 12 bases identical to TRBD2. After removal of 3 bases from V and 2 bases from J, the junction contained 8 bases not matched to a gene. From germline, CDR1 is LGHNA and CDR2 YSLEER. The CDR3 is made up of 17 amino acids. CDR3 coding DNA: TGCGCCAGCAGCCACGGACTAGCGGGACTACTCACCTACGAGCAGTACTTC. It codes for CASSHGLAGLLTYEQYF.

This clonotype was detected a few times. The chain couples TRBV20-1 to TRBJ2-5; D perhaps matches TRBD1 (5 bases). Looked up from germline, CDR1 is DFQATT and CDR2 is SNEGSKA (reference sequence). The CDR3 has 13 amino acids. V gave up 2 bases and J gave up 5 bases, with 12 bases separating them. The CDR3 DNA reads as TGCAGTGCTAGAATTCACACAGGCGAGACCCAGTACTTC. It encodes CSARIHTGETQYF.

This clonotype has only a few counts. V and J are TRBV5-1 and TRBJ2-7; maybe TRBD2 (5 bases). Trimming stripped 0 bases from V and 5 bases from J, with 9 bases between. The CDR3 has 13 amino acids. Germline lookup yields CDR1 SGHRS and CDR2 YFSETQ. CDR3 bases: TGCGCCAGCAGCTTGGACGGGATAAACGAGCAGTACTTC. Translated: CASSLDGINEQYF.

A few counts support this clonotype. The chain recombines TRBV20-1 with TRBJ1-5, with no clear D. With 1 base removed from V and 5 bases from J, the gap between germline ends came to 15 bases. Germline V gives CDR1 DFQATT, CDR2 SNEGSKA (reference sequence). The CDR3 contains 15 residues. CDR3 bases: TGCAGTGCTAGAGCGGGAGCTGGGTTGGATCAGCCCCAGCATTTT. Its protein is CSARAGAGLDQPQHF.

The CDR3 loop reads CASSQEVAGNTIYF. CDR3 in DNA: TGTGCCAGCAGCCAAGAAGTGGCGGGAAACACCATATATTTT. The chain is built from TRBV3-1 and TRBJ1-3; D not certain. Germline V lookup: CDR1 LGHDT, CDR2 YNNKEL (reference sequence). V lost 0 bases, J lost 4 bases, and 7 bases lay in between. The CDR3 is made up of 14 amino acids. The whole variable domain, remainder taken from reference TRBV3-1 and TRBJ1-3, is DTAVSQTPKYLVTQMGNDKSIKCEQNLGHDTMYWYKQDSKKFLKIMFSYNNKELIINETVPNRFSPKSPDKAHLNLHINSLELGDSAVYFCASSQEVAGNTIYFGEGSWLTVV.

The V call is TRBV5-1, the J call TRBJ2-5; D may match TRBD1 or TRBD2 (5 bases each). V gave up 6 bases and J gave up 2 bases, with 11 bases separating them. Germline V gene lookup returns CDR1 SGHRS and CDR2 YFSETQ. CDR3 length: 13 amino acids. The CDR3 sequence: CASKEGHQETQYF. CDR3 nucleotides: TGCGCCAGCAAAGAGGGGCATCAAGAGACCCAGTACTTC.

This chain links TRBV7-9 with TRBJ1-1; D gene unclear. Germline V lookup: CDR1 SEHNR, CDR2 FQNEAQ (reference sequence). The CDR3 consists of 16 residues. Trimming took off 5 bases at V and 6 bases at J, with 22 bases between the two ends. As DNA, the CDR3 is TGTGCCAGCAGCCCTAAGGGTGCGACGTTTTTCTCTGAAGCTTTCTTT. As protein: CASSPKGATFFSEAFF. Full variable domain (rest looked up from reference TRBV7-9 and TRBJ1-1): DTGVSQNPRHKITKRGQNVTFRCDPISEHNRLYWYRQTLGQGPEFLTYFQNEAQLEKSRLLSDRFSAERPKGSFSTLEIQRTEQGDSAMYLCASSPKGATFFSEAFFGQGTRLTVV.

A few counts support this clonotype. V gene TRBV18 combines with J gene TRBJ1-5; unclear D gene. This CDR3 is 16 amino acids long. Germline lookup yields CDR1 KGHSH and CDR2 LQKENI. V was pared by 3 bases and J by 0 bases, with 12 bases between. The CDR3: CASSPTQRVSNQPQHF. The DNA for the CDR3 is TGTGCCAGCTCACCCACGCAGCGGGTTAGCAATCAGCCCCAGCATTTT.

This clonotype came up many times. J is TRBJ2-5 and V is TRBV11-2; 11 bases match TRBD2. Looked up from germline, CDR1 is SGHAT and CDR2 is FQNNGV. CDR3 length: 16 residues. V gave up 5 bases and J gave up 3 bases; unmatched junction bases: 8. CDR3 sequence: CASSTIMTSGEETQYF. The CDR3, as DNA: TGTGCCAGCAGCACCATTATGACTAGCGGGGAAGAGACCCAGTACTTC.

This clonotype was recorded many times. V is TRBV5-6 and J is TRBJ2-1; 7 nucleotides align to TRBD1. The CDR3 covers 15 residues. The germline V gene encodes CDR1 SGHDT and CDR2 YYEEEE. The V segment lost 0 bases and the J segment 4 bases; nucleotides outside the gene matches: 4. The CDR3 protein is CASSLGRQGYNEQFF. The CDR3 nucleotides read TGTGCCAGCAGCTTGGGGCGACAGGGATACAATGAGCAGTTCTTC. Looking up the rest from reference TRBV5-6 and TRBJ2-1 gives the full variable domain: DAGVTQSPTHLIKTRGQQVTLRCSPKSGHDTVSWYQQALGQGPQFIFQYYEEEERQRGNFPDRFSGHQFPNYSSELNVNALLLGDSALYLCASSLGRQGYNEQFFGPGTRLTVL.

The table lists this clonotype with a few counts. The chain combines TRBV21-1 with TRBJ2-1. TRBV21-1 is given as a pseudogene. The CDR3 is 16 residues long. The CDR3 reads CASNDIFSSSYNEQFF. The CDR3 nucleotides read TGTGCCAGCAATGATATTTTCTCAAGCTCCTACAATGAGCAGTTCTTC.

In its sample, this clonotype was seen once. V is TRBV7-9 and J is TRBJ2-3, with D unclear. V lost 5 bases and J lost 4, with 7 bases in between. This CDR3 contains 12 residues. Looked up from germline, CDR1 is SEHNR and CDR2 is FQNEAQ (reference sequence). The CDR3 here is CASSRKPDTQYF. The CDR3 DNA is TGTGCCAGCAGCCGGAAACCAGATACGCAGTATTTT. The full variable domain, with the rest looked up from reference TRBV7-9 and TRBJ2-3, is DTGVSQNPRHKITKRGQNVTFRCDPISEHNRLYWYRQTLGQGPEFLTYFQNEAQLEKSRLLSDRFSAERPKGSFSTLEIQRTEQGDSAMYLCASSRKPDTQYFGPGTRLTVL.

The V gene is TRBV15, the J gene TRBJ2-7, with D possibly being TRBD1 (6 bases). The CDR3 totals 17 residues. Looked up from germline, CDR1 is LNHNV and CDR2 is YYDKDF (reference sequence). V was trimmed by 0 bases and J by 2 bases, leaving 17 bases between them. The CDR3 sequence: CATSRDQAGVKTYEQYF. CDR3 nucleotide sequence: TGTGCCACCAGCAGAGATCAGGCAGGGGTAAAAACCTACGAGCAGTACTTC.

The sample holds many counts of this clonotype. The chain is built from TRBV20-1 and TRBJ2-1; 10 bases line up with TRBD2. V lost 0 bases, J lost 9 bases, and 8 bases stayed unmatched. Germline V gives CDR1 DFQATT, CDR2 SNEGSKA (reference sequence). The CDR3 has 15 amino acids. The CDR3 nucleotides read TGCAGTGCTAGAGAATTAGCGGGAGGAATTCCTGAGCAGTTCTTC. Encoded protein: CSARELAGGIPEQFF.

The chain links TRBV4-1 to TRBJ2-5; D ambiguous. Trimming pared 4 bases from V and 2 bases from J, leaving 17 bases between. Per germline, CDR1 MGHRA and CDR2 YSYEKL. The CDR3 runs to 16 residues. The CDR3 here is CASSRGWVLPQETQYF. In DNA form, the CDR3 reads TGCGCCAGCAGCCGGGGATGGGTATTGCCGCAAGAGACCCAGTACTTC.

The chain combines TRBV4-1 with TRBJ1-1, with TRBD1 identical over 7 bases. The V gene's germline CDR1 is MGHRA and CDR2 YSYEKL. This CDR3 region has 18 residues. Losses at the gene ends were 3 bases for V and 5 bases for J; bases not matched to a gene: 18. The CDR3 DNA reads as TGCGCCAGCAGCCAGCCACAGGGGATATGGGCAAAACAAACTGAAGCTTTCTTT. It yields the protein CASSQPQGIWAKQTEAFF.

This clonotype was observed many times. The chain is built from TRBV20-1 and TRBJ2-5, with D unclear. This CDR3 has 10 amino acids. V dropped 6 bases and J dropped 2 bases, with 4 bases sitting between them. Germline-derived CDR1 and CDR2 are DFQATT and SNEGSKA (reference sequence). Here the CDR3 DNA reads TGCAGTGCCCGTCAAGAGACCCAGTACTTC. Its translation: CSARQETQYF.

The chain's CDR3 is CSALGTGGTEAFF. The CDR3 DNA follows: TGCAGCGCTCTAGGGACAGGGGGCACTGAAGCTTTCTTT. The chain joins TRBV29-1 to TRBJ1-1; 11 bases map to TRBD1. Trimming took 7 bases from V and 4 from J; bases not matched to a gene: 5. The CDR3 runs to 13 residues. Germline assignment: CDR1 SQVTM and CDR2 ANQGSEA. Based on the CDR3 plus reference TRBV29-1 and TRBJ1-1, the full variable domain is SAVISQKPSRDICQRGTSLTIQCQVDSQVTMMFWYRQQPGQSLTLIATANQGSEATYESGFVIDKFPISRPNLTFSTLTVSNMSPEDSSIYLCSALGTGGTEAFFGQGTRLTVV.

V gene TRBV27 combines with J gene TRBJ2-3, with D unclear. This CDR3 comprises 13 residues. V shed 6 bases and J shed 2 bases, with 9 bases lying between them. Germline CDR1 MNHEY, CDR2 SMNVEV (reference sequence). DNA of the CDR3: TGTGCCAGCAGACGGGTCTTCACAGATACGCAGTATTTT. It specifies CASRRVFTDTQYF.

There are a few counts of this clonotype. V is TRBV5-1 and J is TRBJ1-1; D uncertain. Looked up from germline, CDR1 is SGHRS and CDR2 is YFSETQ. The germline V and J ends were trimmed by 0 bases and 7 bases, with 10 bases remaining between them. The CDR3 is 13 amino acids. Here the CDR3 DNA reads TGCGCCAGCAGCTTGGGGGCCGGTTATGAAGCTTTCTTT. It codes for CASSLGAGYEAFF.